The present entry profiles one TCR beta chain with its context. Its antigen is undetermined. Isolation of CD4+ naive, central memory, regulatory and stem cell-like memory cells was achieved by sorting via CD45RO/CCR7/CD25/CD127/CD95/CD27. The data were obtained in a study of beta chain features in type 1 diabetes. What was sequenced were expressed TCRB transcripts, since all of the isolated RNA had been reverse transcribed. For naive, central memory and regulatory T cell samples, reads averaged around 3.5 million. Data came from immunoSEQ multiplex PCR; TCRdb stores just in-frame clones and leaves some out. Of more than 550,000 clones detected, 11% to 15% appear once; the ten largest clones hold 0.035% to 0.045%. Study-wide points: All four CD4+ subsets of Type 1 diabetes patients contained TCRB CDR3s that were moderately but significantly shorter. There was a possibility that cDNA sequencing over-represented cells with high TCR expression.

Germline V gene sequence: CDR1 LGHNA, CDR2 YSLEER. With 5 bases removed from V and 10 bases from J, the gap between germline ends came to 20 bases. This CDR3 is built from 14 residues. The sequence derives from a young man with type 1 diabetes. The sequenced sample was naive CD4+ T cells from blood. J is TRBJ2-5 and V is TRBV4-3; weak D call: TRBD1 (6 bases). The CDR3 nucleotides read TGCGCCAGCAGCGGAAGAGGACAGAGAGGCCACCAGTACTTC. Encoded protein: CASSGRGQRGHQYF.